These T cell receptor beta chains were read from a single sample in a study of blood T cell repertoires in COVID-19. TCRdb's copy holds only in-frame clones and misses some; the assay was immunoSEQ multiplex PCR. The data show tens of thousands of clones, roughly nine tenths seen once. Sequences were obtained from peripheral blood. Receptor source: a man in his fifties or sixties with acute or convalescent COVID-19. Each CDR3 is given with its conserved first and last residue. The D gene is left open where the match is weak. Some rows mark clone size as missing; the rest say once, few, many or name a class of expanded clone.

v_gene: TRBV5-1
abundance: once
d_gene: -
j_gene: TRBJ2-5
CDR3aa: CASSAGNLGPMGGETQYF
CDR3nt: TGCGCCAGCAGCGCTGGAAATTTGGGACCCATGGGGGGTGAGACCCAGTACTTC

v_gene: TRBV6-2/TRBV6-3
abundance: -
d_gene: -
j_gene: TRBJ2-2
CDR3aa: CASSDPTRGRVTGELFF
CDR3nt: TGTGCCAGCAGCGACCCAACTCGAGGGCGAGTCACCGGGGAGCTGTTTTTT

v_gene: TRBV5-1
abundance: -
d_gene: TRBD2
j_gene: TRBJ2-7
CDR3aa: CASSDGPAGGSYEQYF
CDR3nt: TGCGCCAGCAGCGACGGCCCCGCGGGAGGGTCCTACGAGCAGTACTTC

v_gene: TRBV24-1
abundance: -
d_gene: TRBD1
j_gene: TRBJ1-5
CDR3aa: CATTDRGLGNQPQHF
CDR3nt: TGTGCCACCACCGACAGGGGGCTGGGCAATCAGCCCCAGCATTTT

v_gene: TRBV7-8
abundance: -
d_gene: -
j_gene: TRBJ1-6
CDR3aa: CASSLLSNSPLHF
CDR3nt: TGTGCCAGCAGCTTGTTGAGTAATTCACCCCTCCACTTT

v_gene: TRBV6-5
abundance: -
d_gene: TRBD2
j_gene: TRBJ2-7
CDR3aa: CASSLVPGGSYEQYF
CDR3nt: TGTGCCAGCAGTCTGGTTCCGGGAGGTAGCTACGAGCAGTACTTC

v_gene: TRBV12-3/TRBV12-4
abundance: -
d_gene: -
j_gene: TRBJ1-1
CDR3aa: CASSLKGFAFF
CDR3nt: TGTGCCAGCAGCCTAAAGGGGTTTGCTTTCTTT

v_gene: TRBV29-1
abundance: -
d_gene: -
j_gene: TRBJ1-2
CDR3aa: CSTRAPSRQATTNYGYTF
CDR3nt: TGCAGCACCCGGGCGCCCTCTAGACAGGCTACTACTAACTATGGCTACACCTTC

v_gene: TRBV2
abundance: -
d_gene: TRBD2
j_gene: TRBJ2-2
CDR3aa: CASSYSVAGGPGELFF
CDR3nt: TGTGCCAGCAGCTATTCCGTAGCGGGAGGCCCCGGGGAGCTGTTTTTT

v_gene: TRBV29-1
abundance: -
d_gene: -
j_gene: TRBJ1-5
CDR3aa: CSVGNGDQPQHF
CDR3nt: TGCAGCGTTGGAAACGGGGATCAGCCCCAGCATTTT

v_gene: TRBV27
abundance: -
d_gene: -
j_gene: TRBJ1-2
CDR3aa: CASSSPDRTIGYTF
CDR3nt: TGTGCCAGCAGTTCCCCGGACAGAACTATAGGCTACACCTTC